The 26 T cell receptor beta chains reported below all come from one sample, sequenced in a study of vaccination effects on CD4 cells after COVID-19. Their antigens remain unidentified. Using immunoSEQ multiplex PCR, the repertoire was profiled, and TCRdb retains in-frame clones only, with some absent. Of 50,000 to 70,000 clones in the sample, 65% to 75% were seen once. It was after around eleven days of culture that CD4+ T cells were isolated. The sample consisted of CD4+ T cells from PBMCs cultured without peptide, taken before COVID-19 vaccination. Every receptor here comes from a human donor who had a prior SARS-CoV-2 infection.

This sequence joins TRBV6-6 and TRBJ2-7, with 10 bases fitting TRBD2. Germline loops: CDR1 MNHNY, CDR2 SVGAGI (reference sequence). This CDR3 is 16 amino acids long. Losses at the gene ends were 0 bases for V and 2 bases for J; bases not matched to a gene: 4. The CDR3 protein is CASSYSASGRTYEQYF. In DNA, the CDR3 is TGTGCCAGCAGTTACTCGGCTAGCGGGAGAACCTACGAGCAGTACTTC.

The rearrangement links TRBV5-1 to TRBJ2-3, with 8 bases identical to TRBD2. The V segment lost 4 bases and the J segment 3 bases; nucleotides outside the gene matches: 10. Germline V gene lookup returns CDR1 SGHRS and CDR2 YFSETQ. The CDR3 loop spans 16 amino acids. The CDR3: CASSQTGGRNTDTQYF. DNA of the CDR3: TGCGCCAGCAGCCAAACGGGGGGGCGTAATACAGATACGCAGTATTTT.

In nucleotides, the CDR3 is TGTGCCAGCAGCGCTGGAGGAAGAACCGGGGAGCTGTTTTTT. Translating it yields CASSAGGRTGELFF. The chain has TRBV9 and TRBJ2-2, with a possible D match to TRBD2 (5 bases). V was cut by 3 bases and J by 5 bases, with 11 bases left in between. This CDR3 comprises 14 residues. The germline gives CDR1 SGDLS, CDR2 YYNGEE.

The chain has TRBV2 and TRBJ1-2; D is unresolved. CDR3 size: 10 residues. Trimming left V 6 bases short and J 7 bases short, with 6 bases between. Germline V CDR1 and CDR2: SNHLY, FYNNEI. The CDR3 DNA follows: TGTGCCAGCAGGTCGGGTGGCTACACCTTC. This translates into CASRSGGYTF.

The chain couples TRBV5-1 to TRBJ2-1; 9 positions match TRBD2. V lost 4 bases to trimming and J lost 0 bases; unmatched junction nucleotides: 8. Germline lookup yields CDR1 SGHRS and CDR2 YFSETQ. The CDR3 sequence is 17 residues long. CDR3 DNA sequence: TGCGCCAGCAGCCGATCGGAAGCGGGGGGCTCCTACAATGAGCAGTTCTTC. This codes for CASSRSEAGGSYNEQFF.

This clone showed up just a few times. CDR3 in DNA: TGTGCCAGCAGCGAACAGGGGGGGGTGACTGAAGCTTTCTTT. Its translation: CASSEQGGVTEAFF. The chain is built from TRBV7-9 and TRBJ1-1, with 8 bases fitting TRBD1. The V segment lost 5 bases and the J segment 5 bases; nucleotides outside the gene matches: 7. Germline V lookup: CDR1 SEHNR, CDR2 FQNEAQ (reference sequence). The CDR3 has 14 residues.

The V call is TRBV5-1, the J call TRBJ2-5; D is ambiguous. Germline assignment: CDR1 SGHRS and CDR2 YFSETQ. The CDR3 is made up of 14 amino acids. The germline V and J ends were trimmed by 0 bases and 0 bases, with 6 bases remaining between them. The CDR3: CASSLANYQETQYF. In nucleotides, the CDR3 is TGCGCCAGCAGCTTGGCCAACTACCAAGAGACCCAGTACTTC.

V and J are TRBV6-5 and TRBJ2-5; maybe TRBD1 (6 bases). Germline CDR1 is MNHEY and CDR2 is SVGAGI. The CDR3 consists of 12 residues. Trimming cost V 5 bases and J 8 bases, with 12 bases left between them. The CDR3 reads CASSRAGATQYF. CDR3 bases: TGTGCCAGCAGTCGCGCAGGGGCTACCCAGTACTTC.

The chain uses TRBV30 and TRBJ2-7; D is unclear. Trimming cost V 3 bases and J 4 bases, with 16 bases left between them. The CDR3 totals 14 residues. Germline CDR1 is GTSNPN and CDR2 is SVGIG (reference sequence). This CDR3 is CAWSEASRRYEQYF. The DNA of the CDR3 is TGTGCCTGGAGCGAGGCCAGTCGGAGATACGAGCAGTACTTC.

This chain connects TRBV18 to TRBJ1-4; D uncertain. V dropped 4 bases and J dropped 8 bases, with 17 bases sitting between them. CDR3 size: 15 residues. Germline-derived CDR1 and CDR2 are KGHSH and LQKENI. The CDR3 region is CASSRNVDLGEKLFF. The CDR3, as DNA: TGTGCCAGCTCACGAAATGTCGATCTGGGGGAAAAACTGTTTTTT.

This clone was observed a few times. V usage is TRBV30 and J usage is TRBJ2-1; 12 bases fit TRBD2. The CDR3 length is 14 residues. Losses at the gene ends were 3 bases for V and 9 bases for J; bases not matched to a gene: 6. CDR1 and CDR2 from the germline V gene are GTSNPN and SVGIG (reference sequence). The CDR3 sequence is CAWRGLAGRGEQFF. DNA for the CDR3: TGTGCCTGGAGAGGACTAGCGGGACGAGGTGAGCAGTTCTTC.

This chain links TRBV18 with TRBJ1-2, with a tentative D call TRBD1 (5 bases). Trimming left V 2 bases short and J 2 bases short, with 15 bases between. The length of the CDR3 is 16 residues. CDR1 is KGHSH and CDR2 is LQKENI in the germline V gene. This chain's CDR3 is CASSPSPGLRNYGYTF. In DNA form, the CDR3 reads TGTGCCAGCTCACCATCCCCAGGGCTGCGAAACTATGGCTACACCTTC.

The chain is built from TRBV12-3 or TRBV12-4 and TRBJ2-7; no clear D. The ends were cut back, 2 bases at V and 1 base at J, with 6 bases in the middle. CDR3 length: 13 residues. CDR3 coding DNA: TGTGCCAGCAGTTTATCCCGATCCTACGAGCAGTACTTC. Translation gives CASSLSRSYEQYF.

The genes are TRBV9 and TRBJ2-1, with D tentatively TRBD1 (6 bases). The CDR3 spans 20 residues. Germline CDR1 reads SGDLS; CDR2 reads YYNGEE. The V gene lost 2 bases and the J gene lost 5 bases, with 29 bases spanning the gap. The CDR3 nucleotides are TGTGCCAGCAGCGTCCGACAAGAGACCTACTGGGGGCCACGTAACAATGAGCAGTTCTTC. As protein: CASSVRQETYWGPRNNEQFF.

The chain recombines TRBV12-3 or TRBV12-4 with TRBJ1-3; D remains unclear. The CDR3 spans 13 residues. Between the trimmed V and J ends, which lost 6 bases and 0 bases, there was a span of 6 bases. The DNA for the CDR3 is TGTGCCAGCAGCTTAAACTCTGGAAACACCATATATTTT. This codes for CASSLNSGNTIYF.

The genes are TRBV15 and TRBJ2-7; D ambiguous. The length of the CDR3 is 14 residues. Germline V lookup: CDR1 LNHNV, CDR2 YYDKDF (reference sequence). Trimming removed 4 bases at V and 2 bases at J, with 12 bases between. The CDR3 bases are TGTGCCACCAGCATAATGATCCCTCCCTACGAGCAGTACTTC. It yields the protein CATSIMIPPYEQYF.

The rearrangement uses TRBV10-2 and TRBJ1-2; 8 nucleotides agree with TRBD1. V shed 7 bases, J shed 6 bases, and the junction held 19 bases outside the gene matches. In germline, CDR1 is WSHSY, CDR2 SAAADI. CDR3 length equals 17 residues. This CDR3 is CASTDLIRTGRRDGYTF. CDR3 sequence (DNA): TGCGCCAGCACCGATCTAATCAGGACAGGGAGAAGGGATGGCTACACCTTC.

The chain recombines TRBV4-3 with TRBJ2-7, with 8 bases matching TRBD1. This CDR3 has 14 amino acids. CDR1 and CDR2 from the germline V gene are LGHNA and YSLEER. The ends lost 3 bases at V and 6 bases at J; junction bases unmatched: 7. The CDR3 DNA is TGCGCCAGCAGCCACCGGGACAGGTGGATCGAGCAGTACTTC. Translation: CASSHRDRWIEQYF.

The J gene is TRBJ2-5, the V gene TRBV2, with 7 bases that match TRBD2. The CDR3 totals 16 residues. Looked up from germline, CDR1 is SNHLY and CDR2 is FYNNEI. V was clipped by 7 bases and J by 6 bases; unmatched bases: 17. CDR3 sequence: CASTRSRAGVEKTQYF. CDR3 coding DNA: TGTGCCAGCACCCGGAGTAGGGCGGGAGTCGAGAAGACCCAGTACTTC.

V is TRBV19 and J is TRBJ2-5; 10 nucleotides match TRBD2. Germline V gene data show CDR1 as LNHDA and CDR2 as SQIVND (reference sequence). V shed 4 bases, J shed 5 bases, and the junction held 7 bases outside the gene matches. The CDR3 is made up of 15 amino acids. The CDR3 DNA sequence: TGTGCCAGTAGTACCCTAGCGGGAGCCGTGGAGACCCAGTACTTC. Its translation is CASSTLAGAVETQYF. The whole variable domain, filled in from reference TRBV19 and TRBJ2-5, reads DGGITQSPKYLFRKEGQNVTLSCEQNLNHDAMYWYRQDPGQGLRLIYYSQIVNDFQKGDIAEGYSVSREKKESFPLTVTSAQKNPTAFYLCASSTLAGAVETQYFGPGTRLLVL.

CDR3 sequence reads: CASSLIAGGSYNEQFF. In DNA form, the CDR3 reads TGTGCCAGCAGCTTAATTGCGGGAGGGTCCTACAATGAGCAGTTCTTC. The rearrangement links TRBV7-2 to TRBJ2-1; 9 bases line up with TRBD2. CDR1 and CDR2 (germline): SGHTA, FQGNSA. The CDR3 sequence is 16 residues long. V shed 2 bases and J 1 base; nucleotides not matched to a gene: 3.

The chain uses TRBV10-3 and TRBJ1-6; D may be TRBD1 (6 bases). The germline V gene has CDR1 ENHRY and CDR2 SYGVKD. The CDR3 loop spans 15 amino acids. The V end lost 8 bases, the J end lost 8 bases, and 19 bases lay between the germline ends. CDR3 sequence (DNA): TGTGCCATCCAGCCTGGGCAGGGGATGGATTCACCCCTCCACTTT. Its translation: CAIQPGQGMDSPLHF.

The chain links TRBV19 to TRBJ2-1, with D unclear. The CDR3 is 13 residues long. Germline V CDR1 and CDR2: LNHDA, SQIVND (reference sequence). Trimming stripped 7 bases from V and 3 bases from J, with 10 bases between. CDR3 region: CASTGKLYNEQFF. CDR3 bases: TGTGCCAGTACCGGCAAGCTCTACAATGAGCAGTTCTTC.

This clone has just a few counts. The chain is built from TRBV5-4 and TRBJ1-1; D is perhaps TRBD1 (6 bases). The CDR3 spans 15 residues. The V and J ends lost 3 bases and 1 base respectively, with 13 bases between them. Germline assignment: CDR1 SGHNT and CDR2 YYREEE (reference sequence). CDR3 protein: CASSYRESGNTEAFF. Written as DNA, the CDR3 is TGTGCCAGCAGCTACAGGGAGAGCGGGAACACTGAAGCTTTCTTT.

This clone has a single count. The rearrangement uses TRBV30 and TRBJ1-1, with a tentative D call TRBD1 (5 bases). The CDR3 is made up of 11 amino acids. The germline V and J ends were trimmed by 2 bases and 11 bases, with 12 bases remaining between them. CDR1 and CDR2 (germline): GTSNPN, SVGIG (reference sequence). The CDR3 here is CAWSFRVGAFF. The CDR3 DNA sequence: TGTGCCTGGAGTTTCAGGGTTGGCGCTTTCTTT. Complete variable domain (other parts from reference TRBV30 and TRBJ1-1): SQTIHQWPATLVQPVGSPLSLECTVEGTSNPNLYWYRQAAGRGLQLLFYSVGIGQISSEVPQNLSASRPQDRQFILSSKKLLLSDSGFYLCAWSFRVGAFFGQGTRLTVV.

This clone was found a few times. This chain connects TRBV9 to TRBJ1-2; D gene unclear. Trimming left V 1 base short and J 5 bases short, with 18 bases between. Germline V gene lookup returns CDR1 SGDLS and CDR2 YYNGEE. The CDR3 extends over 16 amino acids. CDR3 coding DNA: TGTGCCAGCAGCGTAAGCCCCCGGGCGGCTGAATATGGCTACACCTTC. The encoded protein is CASSVSPRAAEYGYTF.